What follows describes a single T cell receptor beta chain. This clonotype has only a few counts. The target of this receptor is not known. No per-base quality is available; no much larger clone lies one base away. Stable Graves' hyperthyroidism was defined as no progression to ophthalmopathy during 18 months of follow-up. Hyperthyroidism patients were newly diagnosed, with disease duration under 2 months, and aged 18 to 65 years. Exclusion was applied to patients with uncontrolled infections, other autoimmune diseases, pregnancy or lactation. Diagnoses were established on the basis of clinical symptoms, serum thyroxine and TRAb, thyroid ultrasound, and orbital computed tomography. PBMCs were separated from approximately 9.9 ml of fresh peripheral blood using Ficoll-Paque density gradient centrifugation. Total RNA was extracted using Trizol reagent, and RNA quality was assessed on an Agilent 2100 Bioanalyzer.

The TCR beta CDR3 regions were amplified from the RNA transcripts. A first-round RT-PCR of the TCR CDR3 used the HTBI primer set with the Qiagen OneStep RT-PCR kit. A second multiplex PCR round built the libraries, followed by size selection and purification. Paired-end sequencing of the libraries was performed with 100 bp reads on an Illumina HiSeq2000. The original pipeline was this. SOAPnuke was used to process the raw data, throwing out any read that contained adapters or uncalled bases, had a mean Phred below 15, or lacked an exact constant-primer or identifier match. COPE v1.2.5 was used to merge high-quality paired reads, and clonotypes were defined as unique nucleotide sequences. Clonotypes were aligned to IMGT TRBV, TRBD and TRBJ reference segments using MiTCR v1.1. Only V-J combinations with frequency above 0.0001, covering roughly 99% of repertoires, were analysed. A TCS score was defined as the ratio between F50 (clonal expansion) and ExV (chaos), using BLOSUM62-based TCRdist between CDR3 peptides within each V-J. Welch's t-statistics and random forest reduced 514 V-J features to roughly 13, which were used in a naive Bayes classifier (R e1071). TCRdb reran the public reads through fastp at Q25 and MiXCR, keeping productive beta chains. Under each unique CDR3 protein, matching rows form one entry showing the most common genes and DNA. TCRdb, not the authors, supplied the V and J calls. This sample lists about 740,000 distinct CDR3 sequences; approximately 15% were detected once. Of the sample, about 10% falls within the top ten clones.

Reading from cysteine to phenylalanine, the CDR3 counts 15 amino acids. Only the CDR3 region is kept as DNA, spanning 45 bases read in frame from base 1. The junction shows trimming of 4 bases on V and 0 bases on J, plus 10 bases between the germline ends. The germline V gene encodes CDR1 SGHTA and CDR2 FQGNSA. This record comes from a study of T cells in Graves' hyperthyroidism and ophthalmopathy (dated by TCRdb to about 2019). For context, the study as a whole: Peripheral blood was sampled at the time of initial diagnosis, prior to any treatment. To identify distinguishing TCR V-J signatures, a discovery cohort of around 100 patients was used, comprising roughly 45 with Graves' ophthalmopathy and 57 with stable Graves' hyperthyroidism. Prospective prediction of ophthalmopathy was tested in an independent validation cohort consisting of 18 hyperthyroidism patients and some 15 patients who later progressed to ophthalmopathy. The approximately 100 discovery patients were randomly divided into training and test sets at a 7:3 ratio. In addition, the study compared T-cell repertoires in thyroid tissue and in blood from roughly six Graves' hyperthyroidism patients. Once sampling was done, hyperthyroidism patients were given methimazole at a starting dose of 30 mg daily, whereas ophthalmopathy patients were given high-dose intravenous methylprednisolone. The paper describes TCR Vbeta CDR3 sequencing of 135 peripheral blood samples, made up of about 40 ophthalmopathy patients, 70 to 75 hyperthyroidism patients and some 17 progressor patients. What the research found in general, with its limitations: Blood samples also contained most of the expanded thyroid clonotypes (frequency above 0.001), which suggests that blood repertoires may reflect thyroid immune responses. No statistical method was used to fix the sample size in advance, and group allocation was not hidden from the investigators. During validation, the model predicted progression to ophthalmopathy a median of approximately six months ahead of onset, with almost 71% sensitivity and 72.22% specificity. A 13 V-J signature model separated ophthalmopathy from stable hyperthyroidism, with around 90% sensitivity and 81.08% specificity in cross-validation and 80%/75% in testing.

The TCR was taken from a woman between 18 and 29 years old with Graves' hyperthyroidism. Specimen: blood. This chain is built from TRBV7-2 and TRBJ2-4; a tentative D call is TRBD2 (5 bases match). The CDR3 loop reads CASSSRGVAKNIQYF. The DNA sequence is given as TGTGCCAGCAGCTCTCGGGGTGTAGCCAAAAACATTCAGTACTTC.